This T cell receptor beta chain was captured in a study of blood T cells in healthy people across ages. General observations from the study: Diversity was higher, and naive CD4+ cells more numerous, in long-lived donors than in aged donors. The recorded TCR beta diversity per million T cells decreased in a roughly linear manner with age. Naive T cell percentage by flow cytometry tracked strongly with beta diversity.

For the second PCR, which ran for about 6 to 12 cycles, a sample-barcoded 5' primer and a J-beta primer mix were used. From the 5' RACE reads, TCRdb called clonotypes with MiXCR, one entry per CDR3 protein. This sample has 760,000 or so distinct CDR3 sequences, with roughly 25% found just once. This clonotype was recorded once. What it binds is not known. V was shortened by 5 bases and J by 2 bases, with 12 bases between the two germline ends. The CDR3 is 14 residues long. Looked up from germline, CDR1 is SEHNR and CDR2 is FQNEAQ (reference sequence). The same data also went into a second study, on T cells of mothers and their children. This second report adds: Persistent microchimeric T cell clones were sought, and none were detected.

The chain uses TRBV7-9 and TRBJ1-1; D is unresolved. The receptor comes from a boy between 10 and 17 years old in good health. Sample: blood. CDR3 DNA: TGTGCCAGCAGCCCCCGTGGACCTAACACTGAAGCTTTCTTT. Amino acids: CASSPRGPNTEAFF.